This T cell receptor beta chain was identified in a study of T cells in localized non-small cell lung cancer. The data were produced by immunoSEQ multiplex PCR, yet TCRdb's version contains in-frame clones alone and is incomplete. Of 20,000 to 30,000 clones in the sample, roughly nine tenths were seen once. Whole-study results and caveats: Greater blood T cell density accompanied longer overall survival. Because only a single region of the tumor was sequenced, heterogeneity remains possible. Adjacent lung had a median about 55 of the 100 largest tumor clones. Uninvolved adjacent lung had higher T cell clonality than tumor and all other tissues.

Germline CDR1 reads MNHNS; CDR2 reads SASEGT. The CDR3 consists of 12 residues. V was trimmed by 3 bases and J by 9 bases, leaving 10 bases between them. Of note for this clone: Its cognate antigen is unknown.

The genes are TRBV6-1 and TRBJ2-3; no clear D gene. This TCR came from a woman aged 40 to 75 with stage I lung adenocarcinoma. The sequenced sample was peripheral blood, obtained before any cancer treatment. This chain's CDR3 is CASSDPAVTQYF. The DNA of the CDR3 is TGTGCCAGCAGTGACCCCGCCGTGACGCAGTATTTT.